The T cell receptor (beta chain) under discussion was sequenced for a study of glioma-infiltrating T cells after dendritic cell vaccination. The CDR3 sequence is 17 residues long. Germline loops: CDR1 SGHTA, CDR2 FQGNSA. Trimming pared 1 base from V and 0 bases from J, leaving 14 bases between. Assay: immunoSEQ multiplex PCR; the TCRdb copy retains only in-frame clones and omits some. The repertoire holds approximately 64,000 clones, with about 81% as singletons. Regarding the study as a whole: Few patients contributed both blood and tumor specimens.

None of the glioblastoma patients had an isocitrate dehydrogenase mutation. This clone was observed a handful of times. What it binds is not known. This chain connects TRBV7-2 to TRBJ2-3; TRBD2 is a possible D gene (6 bases). The clonotype originates from a human donor with glioblastoma. This material consisted of blood, taken before dendritic cell vaccination. CDR3 protein: CASSLGAGDLSTDTQYF. CDR3 coding DNA: TGTGCCAGCAGCTTAGGAGCGGGCGATCTTAGCACAGATACGCAGTATTTT.